Listed below are T cell receptor beta chains from one sample, sequenced in a study of CD8 T cells in ankylosing spondylitis. TCRdb analysed the 5' RACE reads with MiXCR anew, one entry per CDR3 protein. The top ten hold around an eighth of the sample, which has about 110,000 distinct CDR3 sequences, under 30% seen once. The sample consisted of synovial fluid, either unsorted or a sorted T cell fraction (not recorded which). Every receptor here comes from a male donor with ankylosing spondylitis. CDR3s include the opening cysteine and the closing phenylalanine or tryptophan. The order of the fields is J gene, D gene, V gene, clone size, CDR3 length, CDR3 protein, CDR3 DNA. The D gene is left open where the match is weak. For some rows the clone size is stated as once, few or many, or as a class when expanded; others skip it.

TRBJ1-2,TRBD1,TRBV9,.,15,CASSARQGSDYGYTF,TGTGCCAGCAGCGCCCGACAGGGGAGCGACTATGGCTACACCTTC
TRBJ2-3,.,TRBV7-2,many,16,CASSRRGGSPTDTQYF,TGTGCCAGCAGCCGCAGGGGCGGGAGCCCCACAGATACGCAGTATTTT
TRBJ2-1,TRBD2,TRBV20-1,few,21,CSARVITGLAGGSFTYNEQFF,TGCAGTGCTAGAGTGATAACGGGACTAGCGGGAGGGTCTTTCACCTACAATGAGCAGTTCTTC
TRBJ1-5,.,TRBV11-3,many,14,CASSSRQGNQPQHF,TGTGCCAGCAGCTCAAGACAAGGCAATCAGCCCCAGCATTTT
TRBJ1-2,.,TRBV12-3/TRBV12-4,.,11,CASSLMRGYTF,TGTGCCAGCAGTTTAATGAGGGGCTACACCTTC
TRBJ2-1,.,TRBV7-2,few,15,CASRQQGGAYNEQFF,TGTGCCAGCAGACAACAGGGAGGTGCCTACAATGAGCAGTTCTTC
TRBJ2-1,TRBD1,TRBV5-1,.,16,CASSIDGTASYNEQFF,TGCGCCAGCAGTATTGACGGGACAGCTAGTTACAATGAGCAGTTCTTC
TRBJ2-1,.,TRBV6-1,many,16,CASSPRGPIAYNEQFF,TGTGCCAGCAGCCCACGTGGGCCTATAGCCTACAATGAGCAGTTCTTC
TRBJ2-5,.,TRBV24-1,.,13,CATSEAGTRTQYF,TGTGCCACCAGTGAAGCAGGGACCAGGACCCAGTACTTC
TRBJ2-1,.,TRBV5-1,.,14,CASSLGAGINEQFF,TGCGCCAGCAGCCTCGGGGCAGGGATTAATGAGCAGTTCTTC
TRBJ2-1,TRBD2,TRBV20-1,.,13,CSAVLAENNEQFF,TGCAGTGCTGTCCTAGCGGAGAACAATGAGCAGTTCTTC
TRBJ1-1,.,TRBV7-9,.,11,CASSFDLAAFF,TGTGCCAGCAGCTTCGACCTGGCAGCTTTCTTT
TRBJ2-3,.,TRBV20-1,many,15,CSGGPTGVSTDTQYF,TGCAGCGGGGGCCCCACAGGGGTTTCCACAGATACGCAGTATTTT
TRBJ2-7,TRBD2,TRBV11-2,medium-sized,15,CASSLGRGLAYEQYF,TGTGCCAGCAGCTTAGGCCGGGGACTAGCCTACGAGCAGTACTTC
TRBJ1-1,.,TRBV11-3,few,13,CASSLVGYGEAFF,TGTGCCAGCAGCTTAGTAGGGTATGGGGAAGCTTTCTTT
TRBJ1-1,.,TRBV12-3/TRBV12-4,.,14,CASSYLQGNTEAFF,TGTGCCAGCAGTTATCTACAGGGGAACACTGAAGCTTTCTTT
TRBJ2-3,TRBD2,TRBV5-1,few,15,CASSLTGRDADTQYF,TGCGCCAGCAGCTTGACCGGGAGGGACGCAGATACGCAGTATTTT
TRBJ1-6,.,TRBV20-1,.,14,CSARDRGVYSPLHF,TGCAGTGCTAGAGACCGGGGGGTCTATTCACCCCTCCACTTT
TRBJ1-2,TRBD1,TRBV11-2,.,16,CASSSAGAGGIYGYTF,TGTGCCAGCAGCTCGGCTGGGGCAGGGGGCATCTATGGCTACACCTTC
TRBJ2-1,.,TRBV2,few,11,CASSVHGEQFF,TGTGCCAGCAGTGTACACGGGGAGCAGTTCTTC
TRBJ2-2,.,TRBV7-9,many,13,CASSFGNTGELFF,TGTGCCAGCAGCTTTGGGAACACCGGGGAGCTGTTTTTT